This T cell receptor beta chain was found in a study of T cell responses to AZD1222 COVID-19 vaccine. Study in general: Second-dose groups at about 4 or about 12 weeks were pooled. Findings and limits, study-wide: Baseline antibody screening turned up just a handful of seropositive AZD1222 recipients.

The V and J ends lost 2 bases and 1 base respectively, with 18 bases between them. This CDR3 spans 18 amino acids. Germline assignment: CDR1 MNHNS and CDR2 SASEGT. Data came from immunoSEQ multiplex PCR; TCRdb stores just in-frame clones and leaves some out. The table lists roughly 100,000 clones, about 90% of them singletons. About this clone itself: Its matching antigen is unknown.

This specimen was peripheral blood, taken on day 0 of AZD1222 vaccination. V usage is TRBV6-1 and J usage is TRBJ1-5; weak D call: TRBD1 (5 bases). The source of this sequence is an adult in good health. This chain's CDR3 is CASSEIPYEGISNQPQHF. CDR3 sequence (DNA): TGTGCCAGCAGTGAAATTCCGTATGAGGGGATCAGCAATCAGCCCCAGCATTTT.